Presented here are 4 T cell receptor beta chains from one specimen sequenced in a study of blood T cell repertoires in COVID-19. Repertoires were generated with immunoSEQ multiplex PCR, while TCRdb's copy carries only in-frame clones and drops some. The data contain some 450,000 clones, 70% to 90% of them seen just once; the ten biggest clones take up about 0.91%. Material: peripheral blood. The source is a man younger than 35 with COVID-19, enrolled during active disease.

V gene TRBV19 combines with J gene TRBJ1-5; D might be TRBD1 (6 bases). The germline V gene encodes CDR1 LNHDA and CDR2 SQIVND (reference sequence). Trimming cost V 3 bases and J 4 bases, with 16 bases left between them. The CDR3 has 16 amino acids. The CDR3 nucleotides read TGTGCCAGTAGTATGGGAAGCAGGGGAGTAAATCAGCCCCAGCATTTT. This translates into CASSMGSRGVNQPQHF.

This clone came up once. The chain is built from TRBV5-8 and TRBJ2-1; D remains unclear. V lost 1 base, J lost 4 bases, and 6 bases lay in between. Germline CDR1 reads SGHTS; CDR2 reads YDEGEE. The CDR3 has 13 residues. The CDR3 bases are TGTGCCAGCAGCTTGCCAGAATACAATGAGCAGTTCTTC. Translated: CASSLPEYNEQFF.

This clone was seen just once. DNA of the CDR3: TGTGCCAGCAGCTCGAGGACTAGCGGAGAGGGGACCGGGGAGCTGTTTTTT. It is translated as CASSSRTSGEGTGELFF. The chain carries TRBV11-2 and TRBJ2-2, with 10 bases that match TRBD2. Germline V CDR1 and CDR2: SGHAT, FQNNGV. This CDR3 spans 17 amino acids. The V and J ends lost 4 bases and 5 bases, in that order; junction bases with no gene match: 10.

Regarding this clone: Different DNA sequences within this sample yield the same CDR3. The chain joins TRBV11-2 to TRBJ2-3, with TRBD2 matching over 8 bases. V gave up 5 bases and J gave up 6 bases; unmatched junction bases: 4. Germline V lookup: CDR1 SGHAT, CDR2 FQNNGV. The CDR3 consists of 13 residues. Here the CDR3 reads CASSLGLADTQYF. CDR3 sequence (DNA): TGTGCCAGCAGCCTAGGACTAGCCGATACGCAGTATTTT.